The subject of this entry is one TCR beta chain. This sample is drawn from a study of shared clonotypes between healthy human individuals. On the study more broadly: Each donor had three CD4 naive, three CD4 memory, two CD8 naive and one CD8 memory plate.

Produced via immunoSEQ multiplex PCR; TCRdb's table is partial and in-frame only. There are roughly 2.1 million clones in the sample; roughly 91% occur only once, and around 1.7% lies in the top ten. CDR1 is MNHEY, CDR2 SMNVEV, per germline (reference sequence). Trimming cost V 7 bases and J 6 bases, with 16 bases left between them. This CDR3 has 13 amino acids. CD8 cells regarded as naive lacked CD45RO, were positively chosen for CCR7, and omitted terminally differentiated effector memory CD45RA+ cells. The gene calls are TRBV27 and TRBJ2-7; D remains ambiguous. The receptor comes from a man aged 18 to 35 in good health. Some clones in this sample may be carry-over from other donors' samples. Sequences were obtained from naive CD8+ T cells from PBMCs. CDR3 region: CASTPLGLREQYF. CDR3 bases: TGTGCCAGCACCCCGCTCGGGTTGCGCGAGCAGTACTTC.